These T cell receptor beta chains were read from a single sample in a study of CD4 T cells in relation to SARS-CoV-2 and coronaviruses. These receptors have no identified antigens. Libraries were prepared by immunoSEQ multiplex PCR; TCRdb keeps only in-frame clonotypes and omits some of them. This table has about 21,000 clones, about three quarters appearing once. Sequenced input: CD4+ T cells from PBMCs, cultured in vitro. The receptor set was obtained from a human donor in good health. The CDR3 runs from the conserved cysteine through the conserved F or W. D genes are given only for firm matches. The size entry is marked missing in some rows and otherwise reads once, few, many or a size class.

clone_size	v_call	d_call	j_call	cdr3_nt	cdr3_aa
NA	TRBV5-8	NA	TRBJ1-4	TGTGCCAGCAGCTGGAGGACGGGGGCGGGTGAAAAACTGTTTTTT	CASSWRTGAGEKLFF
few	TRBV7-2	TRBD1	TRBJ2-5	TGTGCCAGCAGCTCCACAGGGGGTCAAGAGACCCAGTACTTC	CASSSTGGQETQYF
few	TRBV2	TRBD2	TRBJ2-7	TGTGCCAGCAGGGGGATAGCGGGAGGGGCAGCCTACGAGCAGTACTTC	CASRGIAGGAAYEQYF
once	TRBV11-2	NA	TRBJ2-5	TGTGCCAGCAGCTTATCGTTGGGTTTAGAGACCCAGTACTTC	CASSLSLGLETQYF
once	TRBV2	TRBD2	TRBJ2-4	TGTGCCAGCAGTGAAGAACCGGGACTAGGAGGAAACATTCAGTACTTC	CASSEEPGLGGNIQYF
few	TRBV2	NA	TRBJ1-1	TGTGCCAGCAAGGGGGTCCTATCTAACACTGAAGCTTTCTTT	CASKGVLSNTEAFF
NA	TRBV12-3/TRBV12-4	NA	TRBJ2-1	TGTGCCAGCACCCGAGGGGGGAATGAGCAGTTCTTC	CASTRGGNEQFF
NA	TRBV6-5	NA	TRBJ2-6	TGTGCCAGCAGGAACCAGGGCTCTGGGGCCAACGTCCTGACTTTC	CASRNQGSGANVLTF
NA	TRBV11-2	NA	TRBJ1-2	TGTGCCAGCAGCTCCCACCGGACGGAATGGGATGGCTACACCTTC	CASSSHRTEWDGYTF
NA	TRBV7-8	NA	TRBJ1-6	TGTGCCAGCAGCTTAGATCCCCAAGGTTCACCCCTCCACTTT	CASSLDPQGSPLHF
NA	TRBV28	NA	TRBJ1-2	TGTGCCAGCAGTTTATTTGCGGACAGTCCCTATGGCTACACCTTC	CASSLFADSPYGYTF
NA	TRBV28	NA	TRBJ1-2	TGTGCCAGCAGTGAACAGAGAACCTTGGGCTACACCTTC	CASSEQRTLGYTF
NA	TRBV9	NA	TRBJ1-6	TGTGCCAGCAGCGTAGACTATAATTCACCCCTCCACTTT	CASSVDYNSPLHF
NA	TRBV7-3	NA	TRBJ1-1	TGTGCCAGCAGCTTACGGCGGGGCACTGAAGCTTTCTTT	CASSLRRGTEAFF
NA	TRBV5-1	TRBD2	TRBJ2-2	TGCGCCAGCAGCTTGGGGGGACTAGCGGGAGTCACCGGGGAGCTGTTTTTT	CASSLGGLAGVTGELFF
NA	TRBV18	NA	TRBJ1-1	TGTGCCAGCTCACTGGACAGCCCATACACTGAAGCTTTCTTT	CASSLDSPYTEAFF
NA	TRBV18	NA	TRBJ2-5	TGTGCCAGCTCACCGGGCGAGAAAGAGACCCAGTACTTC	CASSPGEKETQYF
NA	TRBV9	NA	TRBJ1-3	TGTGCCAGCAGCGTTACAGGAGACTCTGGAAACACCATATATTTT	CASSVTGDSGNTIYF
NA	TRBV6-1	TRBD2	TRBJ2-7	TGTGCCAGCAGTGAAACGAGACTAGCGGGACCCTACGAGCAGTACTTC	CASSETRLAGPYEQYF
few	TRBV5-4	TRBD1	TRBJ2-7	TGTGCCAGCAGCTTGCAGGGGGCGGACGAGCAGTACTTC	CASSLQGADEQYF
NA	TRBV30	NA	TRBJ2-7	TGTGCCTGGAGTGTGGAAGGGACCTACGAGCAGTACTTC	CAWSVEGTYEQYF
NA	TRBV7-8	NA	TRBJ1-5	TGTGCCAGCAGCTTAATGAAGAGTGAGCCCCAGCATTTT	CASSLMKSEPQHF
NA	TRBV28	NA	TRBJ1-5	TGTGCCAGCAAAGATCTGCAGTCCAATCAGCCCCAGCATTTT	CASKDLQSNQPQHF
NA	TRBV7-9	NA	TRBJ2-3	TGTGCCAGCAGCTTAGCGCAGGGTGATACGCAGTATTTT	CASSLAQGDTQYF
NA	TRBV11-1	TRBD1	TRBJ2-2	TGTGCCAGCAGGGGGGACAGGGGCGACACCGGGGAGCTGTTTTTT	CASRGDRGDTGELFF
NA	TRBV9	NA	TRBJ1-3	TGTGCCAGCTGTCCGGACTCTGGAAACACCATATATTTT	CASCPDSGNTIYF
few	TRBV21-1	NA	TRBJ1-4	TGTGCCAGCAGAACACAGGGGTCTAATGAAAAACTGTTTTTT	CASRTQGSNEKLFF
NA	TRBV7-8	TRBD2	TRBJ2-7	TGTGCCAGCAGCTTAGGTAGCGGGAGGGCACACGAGCAGTACTTC	CASSLGSGRAHEQYF
NA	TRBV14	NA	TRBJ2-3	TGTGCCAGCAGCCTGTGGACGTCCACAGATACGCAGTATTTT	CASSLWTSTDTQYF
NA	TRBV19	NA	TRBJ1-5	TGTGCCAGTAGTATTTCAAAAAGCGGCTGGAGGTTGGGGCAGCCCCAGCATTTT	CASSISKSGWRLGQPQHF
NA	TRBV30	NA	TRBJ2-6	TGTGCCTGGGGATACTCTGGGGCCAACGTCCTGACTTTC	CAWGYSGANVLTF
NA	TRBV5-1	NA	TRBJ2-1	TGCGCCAGCAGCTTTCGAGCAGGGGCCTACAATGAGCAGTTCTTC	CASSFRAGAYNEQFF
NA	TRBV6-5	NA	TRBJ1-4	TGTGCCAGCAGTTACTCGAGACCGTCAACTAATGAAAAACTGTTTTTT	CASSYSRPSTNEKLFF
NA	TRBV4-2	NA	TRBJ2-1	TGTGCCAGCAGCCCCGAACTGAACGTGGGCAATGAGCAGTTCTTC	CASSPELNVGNEQFF
NA	TRBV2	NA	TRBJ2-4	TGTGCCAGCAGTGTTACGGCCTCCAAAAACATTCAGTACTTC	CASSVTASKNIQYF
NA	TRBV3-1/TRBV3-2	TRBD1	TRBJ1-1	TGTGCCAGCAGCCATAGATCGGGGGGACAGGGAACCGAAGCTTTCTTT	CASSHRSGGQGTEAFF
NA	TRBV28	TRBD2	TRBJ2-3	TGTGCCAGCAGTTTATCCTCTCTAGCGGCCACCTTCACAGATACGCAGTATTTT	CASSLSSLAATFTDTQYF
NA	TRBV20-1	NA	TRBJ2-7	TGCAGTGTTCTGAAGGGGTACGAGCAGTACTTC	CSVLKGYEQYF
NA	TRBV28	NA	TRBJ1-2	TGTGCCAGCAGTTTTTTTGGGGTAGAGGGCTACACCTTC	CASSFFGVEGYTF
NA	TRBV7-3	NA	TRBJ2-1	TGTGCCAGCAGCTATAGCGACCCTTCCTACAATGAGCAGTTCTTC	CASSYSDPSYNEQFF
NA	TRBV3-1/TRBV3-2	NA	TRBJ1-2	TGTGCCAGCAGCCGGGACGGCTACTATGGCTACACCTTC	CASSRDGYYGYTF